One and the same sample provided the 31 T cell receptor beta chains below, sequenced in a study of cytomegalovirus exposure and HLA in healthy donors. The PCR had 60 Vbeta and 13 Jbeta primers. Generated by immunoSEQ multiplex PCR, the TCRdb table keeps only in-frame clones and is missing some. The repertoire includes over 110,000 clones, 70% to 80% of them detected once, and about 6.8% sits in the top ten. Sequenced: PBMCs. The receptors were sampled from a woman aged 40 to 50 in good health and CMV-seropositive.

The rearrangement joins TRBV9 to TRBJ2-7; 11 bases fit TRBD1. Germline CDR1 reads SGDLS; CDR2 reads YYNGEE. The CDR3 loop spans 15 amino acids. J was trimmed by 3 bases and V by 2 bases; bases with no gene match: 4. The chain's CDR3 is CASSVGQGGIYEQYF. Here the CDR3 DNA reads TGTGCCAGCAGCGTGGGACAGGGGGGTATCTACGAGCAGTACTTC.

The V and J genes are TRBV6-5 and TRBJ2-2; 9 bases are a match to TRBD1. The J segment lost 3 bases and the V segment lost 7 bases, leaving 6 bases of the junction unmatched. The CDR3 extends over 15 amino acids. Germline CDR1 MNHEY, CDR2 SVGAGI. The CDR3 sequence is CASTTGTGHTGELFF. Written as DNA, the CDR3 is TGTGCCAGCACTACCGGGACAGGGCACACCGGGGAGCTGTTTTTT.

The chain employs TRBV29-1 and TRBJ2-1; a weak D match, TRBD2 (6 bases). Trimming removed 7 bases from V and 4 bases from J, with 14 bases in between. The germline CDR1 and CDR2 sequences are SQVTM and ANQGSEA. This CDR3 is built from 13 residues. DNA of the CDR3: TGCAGCGCCAAGACGGGGGTTTACAATGAGCAGTTCTTC. Translating gives CSAKTGVYNEQFF.

V gene TRBV11-2 combines with J gene TRBJ2-7, with D uncertain. Per germline, CDR1 SGHAT and CDR2 FQNNGV. The CDR3 runs 13 residues. The germline V and J ends were trimmed by 1 base and 2 bases, with 6 bases remaining between them. DNA of the CDR3: TGTGCCAGCAGCTTAGGACTTACCTACGAGCAGTACTTC. Translated, it gives CASSLGLTYEQYF.

V and J are TRBV10-3 and TRBJ2-7, with D maybe TRBD2 (5 bases). The germline V gene has CDR1 ENHRY and CDR2 SYGVKD. Trimming stripped 5 bases from V and 6 bases from J, with 8 bases between. The CDR3 runs 11 residues. The CDR3 loop reads CAISTSGEQYF. For the CDR3, the DNA is TGTGCCATCAGTACTAGTGGCGAGCAGTACTTC.

This clone was seen a few times. This chain uses TRBV10-3 with TRBJ2-3; no definite D call. Trimming cost V 7 bases and J 1 base, with 9 bases left between them. From germline, CDR1 is ENHRY and CDR2 SYGVKD. CDR3 length equals 13 residues. CDR3 sequence (DNA): TGTGCCATCACCCGAGATCGCACAGATACGCAGTATTTT. Translation: CAITRDRTDTQYF.

V and J are TRBV7-9 and TRBJ2-7; 10 positions match TRBD2. Germline CDR1 is SEHNR and CDR2 is FQNEAQ (reference sequence). The CDR3 contains 17 residues. Trimming removed 6 bases from V and 5 bases from J; junction bases left unmatched: 16. This CDR3 reads CASRPLWTSGPYDEQYF. The CDR3 DNA sequence: TGTGCCAGCAGGCCCCTTTGGACTAGCGGCCCCTATGACGAGCAGTACTTC.

The chain combines TRBV5-1 with TRBJ2-1; 11 bases are shared with TRBD2. V trimming: 4 bases; J trimming: 5 bases; junction bases outside the gene matches: 20. The germline V gene encodes CDR1 SGHRS and CDR2 YFSETQ. This CDR3 spans 20 amino acids. In DNA, the CDR3 is TGCGCCAGCAGCCTCAATCCAGGGACTAGCGGAACAGGGCGAAACAATGAGCAGTTCTTC. It codes for CASSLNPGTSGTGRNNEQFF.

The gene calls are TRBV6-6 and TRBJ1-1, with a tentative D call TRBD1 (6 bases). CDR1 is MNHNY, CDR2 SVGAGI, per germline (reference sequence). The CDR3 spans 16 residues. The ends were cut back, 2 bases at V and 0 bases at J, with 13 bases in the middle. DNA for the CDR3: TGTGCCAGCAGTTACGGAACCGGGACACTGAACACTGAAGCTTTCTTT. Protein sequence: CASSYGTGTLNTEAFF.

The CDR3 loop is CASSSGGFNTDTQYF. The CDR3 nucleotides read TGTGCCAGCAGCTCCGGGGGTTTTAACACAGATACGCAGTATTTT. The gene calls are TRBV7-2 and TRBJ2-3; TRBD2 is a possible D gene (6 bases). The CDR3 length is 15 residues. The germline V gene encodes CDR1 SGHTA and CDR2 FQGNSA. The germline V and J ends were trimmed by 4 bases and 2 bases, with 13 bases remaining between them.

The rearrangement joins TRBV5-4 to TRBJ2-5, with TRBD2 identical over 12 bases. The CDR3 is 15 amino acids. The V and J ends lost 3 bases and 4 bases, in that order; junction bases with no gene match: 4. Germline V gene sequence: CDR1 SGHNT, CDR2 YYREEE (reference sequence). The chain's CDR3 is CASSSPTSGRETQYF. The CDR3 DNA sequence: TGTGCCAGCAGCTCCCCGACTAGCGGGAGAGAGACCCAGTACTTC.

This clone is a singleton in its sample. The chain is built from TRBV28 and TRBJ1-2; 8 nucleotides align to TRBD1. Germline-derived CDR1 and CDR2 are MDHEN and SYDVKM. This CDR3 has 14 amino acids. V shed 4 bases, J shed 7 bases, and the junction held 8 bases outside the gene matches. In nucleotides, the CDR3 is TGTGCCAGCAGTTCCCTCGGACAGGGAGGTGGCTACACCTTC. This codes for CASSSLGQGGGYTF.

This clone was seen only once. The chain is built from TRBV29-1 and TRBJ2-3; 10 nucleotides line up with TRBD1. This CDR3 region has 14 residues. After removal of 7 bases from V and 5 bases from J, the junction contained 9 bases not matched to a gene. From germline, CDR1 is SQVTM and CDR2 ANQGSEA. The CDR3 coding sequence is TGCAGCGCCCTCGACAGGGGGCGATTAGATACGCAGTATTTT. Translation gives CSALDRGRLDTQYF.

The CDR3 protein is CASSISSGINTGELFF. The CDR3 DNA reads as TGTGCCAGTAGTATTTCTAGCGGGATAAACACCGGGGAGCTGTTTTTT. This chain joins TRBV19 and TRBJ2-2; 9 bases are shared with TRBD2. The length of the CDR3 is 16 residues. The junction had 4 bases not matched to a gene; V was cut back by 3 bases and J by 2 bases. Per germline, CDR1 LNHDA and CDR2 SQIVND (reference sequence). Full variable domain (outside the CDR3, taken from reference TRBV19 and TRBJ2-2): DGGITQSPKYLFRKEGQNVTLSCEQNLNHDAMYWYRQDPGQGLRLIYYSQIVNDFQKGDIAEGYSVSREKKESFPLTVTSAQKNPTAFYLCASSISSGINTGELFFGEGSRLTVL.

The rearrangement links TRBV10-1 to TRBJ2-5; TRBD2 matches at 7 bases. CDR1 is WNHNN, CDR2 SYGVQD, per germline (reference sequence). The CDR3 runs 14 residues. Trimming took 8 bases from V and 2 from J; bases not matched to a gene: 8. The CDR3 DNA follows: TGCGCCAGCTCTTGGGGGGGACCTCAAGAGACCCAGTACTTC. Its translation: CASSWGGPQETQYF.

This chain connects TRBV9 to TRBJ1-1, with no clear D. This CDR3 comprises 15 residues. The germline CDR1 and CDR2 sequences are SGDLS and YYNGEE. V was cut by 4 bases and J by 9 bases, with 22 bases left in between. CDR3 loop: CASSTGIGSAEKAFF. In nucleotides, the CDR3 is TGTGCCAGCAGCACGGGGATTGGGAGCGCCGAGAAAGCTTTCTTT.

V is TRBV9 and J is TRBJ2-3, with D unresolved. V gave up 1 base and J gave up 0 bases, with 6 bases separating them. The germline V gene has CDR1 SGDLS and CDR2 YYNGEE. The CDR3 loop spans 14 amino acids. In nucleotides, the CDR3 is TGTGCCAGCAGCGTAAGAGCTAGCACAGATACGCAGTATTTT. Amino acids: CASSVRASTDTQYF.

This sequence joins TRBV28 and TRBJ2-7; 7 bases match TRBD1. This CDR3 region has 14 residues. Trimming at V came to 6 bases and at J to 0 bases, leaving 5 bases not matched to a gene. Germline loops: CDR1 MDHEN, CDR2 SYDVKM. This CDR3 reads CASSLTGSSYEQYF. CDR3 in DNA: TGTGCCAGCAGCCTGACAGGGAGCTCCTACGAGCAGTACTTC.

The chain recombines TRBV6-5 with TRBJ2-3; 7 bases are a match to TRBD2. The CDR3 loop spans 16 amino acids. Per the germline V gene, CDR1 is MNHEY and CDR2 is SVGAGI. J gave up 1 base and V 4 bases, and 8 bases lay outside the gene matches. The CDR3 region is CASSLGRGWGTDTQYF. The CDR3 coding sequence is TGTGCCAGCAGTTTGGGGAGGGGTTGGGGCACAGATACGCAGTATTTT.

V gene TRBV4-2 combines with J gene TRBJ2-7; TRBD2 agrees at 9 bases. The germline V gene encodes CDR1 LGHNA and CDR2 YNFKEQ. J gave up 4 bases and V 0 bases, and 22 bases lay outside the gene matches. This CDR3 region has 21 residues. CDR3 loop: CASSQDRLGTSPTGVAYEQYF. CDR3 DNA: TGTGCCAGCAGCCAAGATCGTCTAGGGACTAGCCCCACCGGGGTGGCTTACGAGCAGTACTTC.

The rearrangement joins TRBV14 to TRBJ1-1, with TRBD1 identical over 11 bases. V shed 0 bases and J 6 bases; nucleotides not matched to a gene: 6. CDR1 is SGHDN, CDR2 FVKESK, per germline. This CDR3 is built from 16 residues. The CDR3 DNA reads TGTGCCAGCAGCCAAGACCCGGGACAGGGGGTCGCTGAAGCTTTCTTT. Its translation is CASSQDPGQGVAEAFF.

V is TRBV9 and J is TRBJ1-5; tentatively, D is TRBD1 (5 bases). Trimming pared 4 bases from V and 5 bases from J, leaving 7 bases between. This CDR3 is 12 amino acids long. Per the germline V gene, CDR1 is SGDLS and CDR2 is YYNGEE. For the CDR3, the DNA is TGTGCCAGCAGCCGGGGGGATCAGCCCCAGCATTTT. It codes for CASSRGDQPQHF.

The CDR3 DNA reads TGTGCCACCAGCAGAGATTATCAGGGGAGAGGGGATCAGCCCCAGCATTTT. This gives the protein CATSRDYQGRGDQPQHF. The rearrangement joins TRBV15 to TRBJ1-5; possibly TRBD1 for D (6 bases). The CDR3 is 17 amino acids. Germline-derived CDR1 and CDR2 are LNHNV and YYDKDF (reference sequence). The V end was cut by 0 bases, the J end by 5 bases, with 17 bases between.

This clone was picked up a small number of times. This chain links TRBV28 with TRBJ2-3, with D possibly TRBD2 on 5 matching bases. CDR1 MDHEN and CDR2 SYDVKM come from the germline V gene. This CDR3 is 14 amino acids long. The germline V and J ends were trimmed by 6 bases and 7 bases, with 17 bases remaining between them. The CDR3 sequence is CASRGSEPMYTQYF. The CDR3 region has the DNA TGTGCCAGCAGGGGTAGCGAGCCAATGTATACGCAGTATTTT.

In this sample, this clone turned up a few times. In DNA, the CDR3 is TGTGCCAGCAGCCAAGATCTCTCGCCTAAGCAGTACTTC. It encodes CASSQDLSPKQYF. The chain is built from TRBV4-2 and TRBJ2-7, with D hard to call. CDR3 length equals 13 residues. Trimming pared 0 bases from V and 8 bases from J, leaving 11 bases between. Per the germline V gene, CDR1 is LGHNA and CDR2 is YNFKEQ.

In the case of this clone: At one of its ends the junction is not consistent with the germline gene, which may arise from a read error. The rearrangement joins TRBV6-4 to TRBJ2-7; 7 nucleotides align to TRBD2. Germline V CDR1 and CDR2: MRHNA, SNTAGT. The CDR3 totals 16 residues. The CDR3 DNA is TGTGTCAGCAGCCCCCCCGGCATGGAGCGGGGCTACGAGCAGTACTTC. Its translation: CVSSPPGMERGYEQYF.

This chain uses TRBV10-1 with TRBJ2-1; 11 positions match TRBD2. Germline assignment: CDR1 WNHNN and CDR2 SYGVQD (reference sequence). This CDR3 is 18 amino acids long. After removal of 3 bases from V and 2 bases from J, the junction contained 9 bases not matched to a gene. The CDR3: CASSDASGRFGAYNEQFF. The CDR3 coding sequence is TGCGCCAGCAGTGACGCTAGCGGGAGGTTTGGCGCCTACAATGAGCAGTTCTTC.

The chain carries TRBV4-1 and TRBJ2-7; TRBD1 matches at 9 bases. This CDR3 is built from 15 residues. Trimming at V came to 4 bases and at J to 1 base, leaving 5 bases not matched to a gene. Germline V gene sequence: CDR1 MGHRA, CDR2 YSYEKL. The CDR3 sequence is CASSRTGTGSYEQYF. The CDR3 nucleotides read TGCGCCAGCAGCCGCACCGGGACAGGGTCCTACGAGCAGTACTTC.

The rearrangement uses TRBV7-2 and TRBJ2-7; 9 positions agree with TRBD2. The germline V gene encodes CDR1 SGHTA and CDR2 FQGNSA. V dropped 6 bases and J dropped 0; count of bases not matched to a gene: 9. The CDR3 is made up of 16 amino acids. Written as DNA, the CDR3 is TGTGCCAGCAGGCTCCGGGTTAGCGGGGGCTCCTACGAGCAGTACTTC. Translating gives CASRLRVSGGSYEQYF.

This chain joins TRBV29-1 and TRBJ1-2, with D perhaps TRBD1 (6 bases). The CDR3 runs to 13 residues. Per the germline V gene, CDR1 is SQVTM and CDR2 is ANQGSEA. V shed 7 bases and J shed 4 bases, with 16 bases lying between them. This chain's CDR3 is CSALPGDGYGYTF. In DNA, the CDR3 is TGCAGCGCTTTACCAGGGGACGGCTATGGCTACACCTTC.

The chain is built from TRBV4-1 and TRBJ1-4, with 8 bases matching TRBD1. This CDR3 is built from 14 residues. Germline V CDR1 and CDR2: MGHRA, YSYEKL. V dropped 5 bases and J dropped 8; count of bases not matched to a gene: 7. The CDR3 sequence is CASSFDRGREKLFF. In DNA, the CDR3 is TGCGCCAGCAGCTTCGACAGGGGCCGGGAAAAACTGTTTTTT.